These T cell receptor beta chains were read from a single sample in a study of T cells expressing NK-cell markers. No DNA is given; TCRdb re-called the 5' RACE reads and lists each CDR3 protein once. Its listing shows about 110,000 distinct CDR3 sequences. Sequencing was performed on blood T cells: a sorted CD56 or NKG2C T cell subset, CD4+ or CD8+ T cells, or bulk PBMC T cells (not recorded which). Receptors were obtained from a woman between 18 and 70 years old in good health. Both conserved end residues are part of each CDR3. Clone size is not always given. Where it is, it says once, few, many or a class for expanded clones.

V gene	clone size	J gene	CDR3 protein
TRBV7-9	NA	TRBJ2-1	CASSPMDSYNEQFF
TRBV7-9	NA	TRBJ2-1	CASSLPTSSPIIGEQFF
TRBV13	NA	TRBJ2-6	CASSLLSGANVLTF
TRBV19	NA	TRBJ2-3	CASTLTGPPDTQYF
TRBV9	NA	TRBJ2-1	CASSPVAENYNEQFF
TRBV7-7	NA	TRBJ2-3	CASSHGAATDTQYF
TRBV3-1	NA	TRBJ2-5	CASSQDVPAGPRETQYF
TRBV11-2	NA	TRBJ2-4	CASSLFKDFSYF
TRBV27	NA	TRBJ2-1	CASSLSRLGASNEQFF
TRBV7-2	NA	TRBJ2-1	CASSYGGGRTVNEQFF
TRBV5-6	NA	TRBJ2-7	CASSLGATNRALYEQYF
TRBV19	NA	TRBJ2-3	CATGDRSTDTQYF
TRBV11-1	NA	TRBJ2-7	CASSLTGGGPYEQYF
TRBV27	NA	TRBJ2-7	CASSLLAGGYEQYF
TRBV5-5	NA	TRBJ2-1	CASSFGTGGFGEQFF
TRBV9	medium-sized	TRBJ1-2	CASSDDGEYGYTF
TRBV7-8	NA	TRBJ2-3	CASSSTGIGTDTQYF
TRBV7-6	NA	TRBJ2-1	CASSSGLTNEQFF
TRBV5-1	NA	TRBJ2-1	CASSGWGDEQFF
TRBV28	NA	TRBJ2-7	CASSLEGISYEQYF
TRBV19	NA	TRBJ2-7	CASRETGGIYEQYF
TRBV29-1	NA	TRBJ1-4	CSVDPSGLNEKLFF
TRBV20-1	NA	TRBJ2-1	CSAKESTASYNEQFF
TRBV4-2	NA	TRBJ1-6	CASSQDLGQGFDNSPLHF
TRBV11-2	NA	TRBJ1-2	CASSLEAGVNYGYTF
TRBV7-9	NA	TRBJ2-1	CASSLASGGANEQFF
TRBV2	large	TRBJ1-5	CASSHLNQPQHF
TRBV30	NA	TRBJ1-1	CAWSVVDLAYTEAFF
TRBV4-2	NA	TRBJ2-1	CASTSRGLAAKFF
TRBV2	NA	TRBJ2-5	CASTLTMGLAGEETQYF
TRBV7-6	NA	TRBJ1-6	CASSLETAYNSPLHF
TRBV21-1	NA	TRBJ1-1	CASSKAGIHGAFF
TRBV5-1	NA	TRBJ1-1	CASSLVLTEFTEAFF
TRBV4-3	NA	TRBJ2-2	CASSQGLAPITGELFF
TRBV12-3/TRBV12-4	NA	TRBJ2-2	CATLGGQGYTGELFF
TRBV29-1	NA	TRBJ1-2	CSALTWGGTGYTF
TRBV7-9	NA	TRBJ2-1	CASQPQDNEQFF
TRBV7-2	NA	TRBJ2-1	CASSPGTSVSNEQFF
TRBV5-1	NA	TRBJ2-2	CASSLLKTGELFF
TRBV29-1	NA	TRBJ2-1	CSVVGTSGFSSYNEQFF
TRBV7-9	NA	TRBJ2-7	CASSLGVGFYEQYF
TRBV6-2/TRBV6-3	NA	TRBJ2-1	CASSYASPYNEQFF
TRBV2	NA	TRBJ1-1	CASRELQMNTEAFF
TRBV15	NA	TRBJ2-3	CATSRDASGGPTDTQYF
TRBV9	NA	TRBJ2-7	CASSVVLTAYEQYF
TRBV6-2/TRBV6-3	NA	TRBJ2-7	CASKTWRQGVLEQYF
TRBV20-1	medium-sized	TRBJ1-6	CSARGGTGDNSPLHF
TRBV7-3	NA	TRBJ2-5	CASSLLGGPRETQYF
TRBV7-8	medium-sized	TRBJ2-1	CASSLAGLLLDEQFF
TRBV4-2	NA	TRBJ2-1	CASSRVNYYEQFF
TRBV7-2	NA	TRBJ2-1	CASSPLPRSYNEQFF
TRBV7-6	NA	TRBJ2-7	CASSLGTGVGYEQYF
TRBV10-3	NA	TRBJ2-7	CAISEDTYYEQYF
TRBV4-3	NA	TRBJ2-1	CASSQGLAFDEQFF
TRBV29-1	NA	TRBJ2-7	CSVIAPGPHSYEQYF